This is a list of T cell receptor beta chains from one sample in a study of CD8+CD57+ T cells in acquired aplastic anemia. TCRdb recomputed calls from the reads with MiXCR, one row per CDR3 protein. The sample has 450,000 to 600,000 distinct CDR3 sequences; around 32% are singletons. Input material: sorted CD4+, CD8+, or CD8+CD57+ T cells (not recorded which) from PBMCs. These receptors were collected from a human donor with aplastic anemia. Each CDR3 is given without its conserved first and last residue. Rows may omit the clone size; those that give it use once, few, many or a size class.

length	V	size	J	CDR3
14	TRBV20-1	-	TRBJ2-2	SARARDRGRTGELF
12	TRBV5-1	-	TRBJ1-3	ASSVQGRKDTIY
14	TRBV10-2	many	TRBJ1-2	ASSELAGAANYGYT
14	TRBV15	-	TRBJ2-2	ATSRGTGRRTGELF
12	TRBV7-9	-	TRBJ1-6	ASSLVQGGSPLH
10	TRBV10-2	many	TRBJ2-7	AVTGEGYEQY
12	TRBV3-1	many	TRBJ1-2	ASSFHQREGGYT
14	TRBV6-1	-	TRBJ2-3	ASSEGLAGSFDTQY
13	TRBV6-1	few	TRBJ1-2	ASSEQRGLEYGYT
12	TRBV2	few	TRBJ1-2	ASSEDRSTYGYT
12	TRBV12-3/TRBV12-4	many	TRBJ1-1	ASSLIAQGSEAF
11	TRBV9	few	TRBJ2-1	ASSPHRYDEQF
12	TRBV20-1	-	TRBJ2-5	GARSGVAWETQY
13	TRBV13	-	TRBJ2-3	ASSQPGQGEDTQY
12	TRBV19	-	TRBJ1-5	ASSIQGGMQPQH
10	TRBV30	few	TRBJ2-5	AWSGTDETQY
12	TRBV6-1	-	TRBJ1-6	ASARPGFNSPLH
9	TRBV2	many	TRBJ2-1	ASMDYNEQF
9	TRBV7-9	few	TRBJ2-7	AWKRLYEQY
9	TRBV2	many	TRBJ2-7	ATVIGYEQY
11	TRBV20-1	many	TRBJ2-7	SANRQGFYEQY
12	TRBV20-1	-	TRBJ2-5	SASRGDLGETRY
13	TRBV7-2	-	TRBJ1-2	ASSLGAAGRYGYT
12	TRBV20-1	many	TRBJ1-2	SARDLKGGGGYT
16	TRBV4-2	-	TRBJ2-3	ASSHPPKRGFVRDTQY
12	TRBV19	-	TRBJ1-1	ASSKTGGRTEAF
11	TRBV7-3	-	TRBJ2-2	ASSFRVDGELF
13	TRBV7-2	few	TRBJ1-5	AWSVRVTGNQPQH
13	TRBV20-1	-	TRBJ1-4	SARRGGEGPEKLF
14	TRBV7-8	many	TRBJ2-7	ASSSRVRGGSYEQY
13	TRBV6-1	once	TRBJ2-7	ASTVGGGASYEQY
13	TRBV20-1	many	TRBJ2-7	SARYGASGTYEQY
14	TRBV7-3	few	TRBJ1-4	ASSLTYRGSNEKLF
14	TRBV5-1	once	TRBJ2-1	ASSLLPRDAYNEQF
11	TRBV25-1	-	TRBJ1-6	ASRETGNSPLH
13	TRBV7-9	-	TRBJ1-1	ASRLGNERGTEAF
11	TRBV18	-	TRBJ2-5	ASSPSGQETQY
12	TRBV5-6	-	TRBJ1-2	ASSSPGQAHGYT
14	TRBV2	many	TRBJ1-5	ASSEGGRRRNQPQH
12	TRBV12-3/TRBV12-4	many	TRBJ2-7	ASSRELYSYEQY
9	TRBV2	once	TRBJ1-1	ASRPDTEAF
12	TRBV19	-	TRBJ1-2	ASSIQGANYGYA
13	TRBV10-3	many	TRBJ1-6	AISRTGEENSPLH
12	TRBV2	-	TRBJ1-2	ASSEDGGSYGYT
11	TRBV15	few	TRBJ1-5	ATSRGRNQPQH
16	TRBV19	few	TRBJ1-1	ASSILGGAYPPNTEAF
13	TRBV27	few	TRBJ1-3	ASSYGPATGNTIY
12	TRBV2	-	TRBJ2-3	ASSGSGYTDTQY
12	TRBV4-1	-	TRBJ2-7	ASSQGGQIYEQY
10	TRBV30	-	TRBJ1-6	AWSSGGSTLH
7	TRBV6-1	many	TRBJ1-2	ASSDGYT
14	TRBV11-1	many	TRBJ1-2	ASSLKSAATNYGYT
11	TRBV11-3	many	TRBJ1-3	ASSPSAGNTIY